A single sample gave rise to the 24 T cell receptor beta chains below, sequenced in a study of shared clonotypes between healthy human individuals. TCRdb keeps only in-frame clones here, not all; method: immunoSEQ multiplex PCR. The repertoire holds 300,000 to 400,000 clones, with over 75% as singletons. Sequences were obtained from memory CD8+ T cells sorted from blood. Subset meaning: CD45RO+ cells pooled with CCR7-negative TemRA cells. These receptors were obtained from a man in his late teens or twenties in good health.

A single count supports this clone. The rearrangement joins TRBV2 to TRBJ2-1; no reliable D call. CDR1 and CDR2 from the germline V gene are SNHLY and FYNNEI. V dropped 3 bases and J dropped 4 bases, with 10 bases sitting between them. The CDR3 extends over 14 amino acids. The CDR3 DNA follows: TGTGCCAGCAGTGAGACCGAAGGTTACAATGAGCAGTTCTTC. This encodes CASSETEGYNEQFF.

The genes are TRBV7-9 and TRBJ2-2; D remains ambiguous. V was trimmed by 4 bases and J by 2 bases, leaving 11 bases between them. The CDR3 extends over 15 amino acids. CDR1 is SEHNR, CDR2 FQNEAQ, per germline (reference sequence). CDR3 loop: CASSSTGDNTGELFF. CDR3 nucleotide sequence: TGTGCCAGCAGCTCTACGGGCGATAACACCGGGGAGCTGTTTTTT.

The chain joins TRBV18 to TRBJ2-5; 11 bases align to TRBD1. V lost 5 bases, J lost 5 bases, and 7 bases stayed unmatched. This CDR3 contains 15 residues. The V gene's germline CDR1 is KGHSH and CDR2 LQKENI. CDR3 coding DNA: TGTGCCAGCTCAACGGGGACAGGGGGAAGCGAGACCCAGTACTTC. It translates to CASSTGTGGSETQYF.

This clone was seen a few times. The genes are TRBV7-2 and TRBJ2-7; no firm D call. Looked up from germline, CDR1 is SGHTA and CDR2 is FQGNSA. Trimming pared 1 base from V and 7 bases from J, leaving 17 bases between. This CDR3 has 15 residues. The chain's CDR3 is CASSLVHGPNEEQYF. The CDR3 bases are TGTGCCAGCAGCTTAGTTCACGGTCCCAATGAAGAGCAGTACTTC. Variable domain in full (rest from reference TRBV7-2 and TRBJ2-7): GAGVSQSPSNKVTEKGKDVELRCDPISGHTALYWYRQSLGQGLEFLIYFQGNSAPDKSGLPSDRFSAERTGGSVSTLTIQRTQQEDSAVYLCASSLVHGPNEEQYFGPGTRLTVT.

Comment on this clone: Germline and junction disagree at one end, which may indicate a read error. This CDR3 is also generated by other DNA sequences in the sample. J is TRBJ2-7 and V is TRBV6-1; no firm D call. Germline CDR1 is MNHNS and CDR2 is SASEGT. The CDR3 is 11 amino acids. The CDR3 loop reads CASSEEYEQYF. In DNA, the CDR3 is TGTGCCAGCAGCGAAGAATACGAGCAGTACTTC.

The CDR3: CASSVGQTGVRTGELFF. CDR3 nucleotides: TGTGCCAGCAGCGTAGGTCAGACAGGGGTTCGAACCGGGGAGCTGTTTTTT. The V call is TRBV9, the J call TRBJ2-2, with 8 bases matching TRBD1. J gave up 5 bases and V 0 bases, and 9 bases lay outside the gene matches. The CDR3 length is 17 residues. CDR1 is SGDLS, CDR2 YYNGEE, per germline.

The gene calls are TRBV7-9 and TRBJ2-2; D remains unclear. Germline V gene sequence: CDR1 SEHNR, CDR2 FQNEAQ (reference sequence). Trimming shortened V by 4 bases and J by 0 bases, and 6 bases separated the two germline ends. This CDR3 comprises 14 residues. In nucleotides, the CDR3 is TGTGCCAGCAGCTCCGGCCCGAACACCGGGGAGCTGTTTTTT. Its translation: CASSSGPNTGELFF. The full variable domain, its missing parts supplied by reference TRBV7-9 and TRBJ2-2, is DTGVSQNPRHKITKRGQNVTFRCDPISEHNRLYWYRQTLGQGPEFLTYFQNEAQLEKSRLLSDRFSAERPKGSFSTLEIQRTEQGDSAMYLCASSSGPNTGELFFGEGSRLTVL.

The chain has TRBV27 and TRBJ1-2; D ambiguous. The CDR3 contains 13 residues. Germline V lookup: CDR1 MNHEY, CDR2 SMNVEV (reference sequence). V lost 2 bases and J lost 0, with 4 bases in between. CDR3 protein: CASSLEANYGYTF. The CDR3 DNA reads as TGTGCCAGCAGTTTAGAAGCTAACTATGGCTACACCTTC.

The chain employs TRBV7-9 and TRBJ2-1; a weak D match, TRBD1 (6 bases). The CDR3 extends over 14 amino acids. The V gene lost 4 bases and the J gene lost 4 bases, with 11 bases spanning the gap. The germline V gene has CDR1 SEHNR and CDR2 FQNEAQ (reference sequence). Here the CDR3 reads CASSYITGYNEQFF. For the CDR3, the DNA is TGTGCCAGCAGCTATATTACAGGGTACAATGAGCAGTTCTTC.

The chain couples TRBV10-3 to TRBJ2-1; TRBD1 aligns across 9 bases. Germline V CDR1 and CDR2: ENHRY, SYGVKD. The CDR3 extends over 12 amino acids. With 5 bases clipped from V and 8 bases from J, the junction kept 1 base outside the gene matches. In DNA, the CDR3 is TGTGCCATCAGTCGACAGGGGGATGAGCAGTTCTTC. Translation gives CAISRQGDEQFF.

This clone has a handful of counts. The chain is built from TRBV5-6 and TRBJ2-7; 8 bases are shared with TRBD1. The V gene's germline CDR1 is SGHDT and CDR2 YYEEEE. V trimming: 2 bases; J trimming: 3 bases; junction bases outside the gene matches: 7. This CDR3 is built from 15 residues. The CDR3 nucleotides read TGTGCCAGCAGCTTTAGACAGGGGATCCTCTACGAGCAGTACTTC. It encodes CASSFRQGILYEQYF.

The chain carries TRBV10-3 and TRBJ2-7, with no clear D. The CDR3 is 16 residues long. Trimming took off 3 bases at V and 0 bases at J, with 15 bases between the two ends. Germline values: CDR1 ENHRY, CDR2 SYGVKD. The CDR3 DNA reads as TGTGCCATCAGTGACTCCTCGACGAAAAGCTCCTACGAGCAGTACTTC. It specifies CAISDSSTKSSYEQYF.

Many counts were recorded for this clone. The chain employs TRBV13 and TRBJ2-7; D remains ambiguous. The V gene lost 3 bases and the J gene lost 0 bases, with 12 bases spanning the gap. Germline values: CDR1 PRHDT, CDR2 FYEKMQ (reference sequence). The CDR3 has 15 amino acids. The CDR3 nucleotides are TGTGCCAGCAGCTTTTTGACGGATACCTCCTACGAGCAGTACTTC. Protein product: CASSFLTDTSYEQYF.

This clone was counted at least ten times. CDR3 coding DNA: TGTGCCTGTCTGAGCACTGAAGCTTTCTTT. It specifies CACLSTEAFF. The chain couples TRBV6-1 to TRBJ1-1; unclear D gene. The germline V and J ends were trimmed by 11 bases and 4 bases, with 8 bases remaining between them. Germline V lookup: CDR1 MNHNS, CDR2 SASEGT. The CDR3 totals 10 residues.

This chain connects TRBV14 to TRBJ2-7; TRBD2 matches 7 bases. The CDR3 totals 15 residues. The V gene end was trimmed by 0 bases and the J gene end by 0 bases; junction bases not matched to a gene: 2. Germline V gene data show CDR1 as SGHDN and CDR2 as FVKESK. For the CDR3, the DNA is TGTGCCAGCAGCCAAGAGCGGGGGAGCTCCTACGAGCAGTACTTC. It codes for CASSQERGSSYEQYF.

The rearrangement joins TRBV4-1 to TRBJ2-1, with TRBD2 matching 13 bases. Germline values: CDR1 MGHRA, CDR2 YSYEKL. There are 15 residues in the CDR3. J gave up 9 bases and V 4 bases, and 6 bases lay outside the gene matches. In DNA form, the CDR3 reads TGCGCCAGCAGCCCAACTAGCGGGGGGGCCATTGAGCAGTTCTTC. Its protein is CASSPTSGGAIEQFF.

The J gene is TRBJ2-2, the V gene TRBV27, with TRBD2 matching 14 bases. The CDR3 runs to 16 residues. V shed 6 bases and J 5 bases; nucleotides not matched to a gene: 5. Germline lookup yields CDR1 MNHEY and CDR2 SMNVEV (reference sequence). CDR3 amino acids: CASSRGTSGGTGELFF. CDR3 bases: TGTGCCAGCAGCCGCGGGACTAGCGGGGGAACCGGGGAGCTGTTTTTT.

The CDR3: CASSYSSSGLNNEQFF. CDR3 bases: TGTGCCAGCAGTTACTCGTCCAGCGGGTTAAACAATGAGCAGTTCTTC. J is TRBJ2-1 and V is TRBV6-5; D perhaps matches TRBD2 (6 bases). Looked up from germline, CDR1 is MNHEY and CDR2 is SVGAGI. V dropped 0 bases and J dropped 5 bases, with 14 bases sitting between them. This CDR3 contains 16 residues.

CDR3 in DNA: TGTGCCAGCAGTTTAAACAGGGGGAATCAGCCCCAGCATTTT. Its translation: CASSLNRGNQPQHF. The chain couples TRBV27 to TRBJ1-5; 8 bases align to TRBD1. CDR3 length equals 14 residues. Germline values: CDR1 MNHEY, CDR2 SMNVEV (reference sequence). V shed 2 bases, J shed 4 bases, and the junction held 1 base outside the gene matches.

This clone appeared a few times. The rearrangement joins TRBV13 to TRBJ2-2; the D gene is possibly TRBD2 (6 bases). Looked up from germline, CDR1 is PRHDT and CDR2 is FYEKMQ (reference sequence). CDR3 length equals 16 residues. Trimming took off 5 bases at V and 3 bases at J, with 16 bases between the two ends. CDR3: CASSLLSGGDTGELFF. The CDR3 DNA follows: TGTGCCAGCAGCCTCCTTAGCGGCGGGGACACCGGGGAGCTGTTTTTT.

The J gene is TRBJ2-1, the V gene TRBV5-1, with TRBD1 matching 7 bases. Germline V CDR1 and CDR2: SGHRS, YFSETQ. The CDR3 runs 14 residues. The V and J ends lost 4 bases and 3 bases, in that order; junction bases with no gene match: 4. The CDR3 bases are TGCGCCAGCAGCCCATGGGACAGCTACAATGAGCAGTTCTTC. Residues: CASSPWDSYNEQFF. The entire variable domain, with the rest obtained from reference TRBV5-1 and TRBJ2-1, is as follows: KAGVTQTPRYLIKTRGQQVTLSCSPISGHRSVSWYQQTPGQGLQFLFEYFSETQRNKGNFPGRFSGRQFSNSRSEMNVSTLELGDSALYLCASSPWDSYNEQFFGPGTRLTVL.

CDR3 sequence reads: CASSSPGVPHEQYF. CDR3 in DNA: TGTGCCAGCAGTTCCCCAGGGGTACCCCACGAGCAGTACTTC. This chain links TRBV6-5 with TRBJ2-7; D perhaps matches TRBD1 (6 bases). The CDR3 sequence is 14 residues long. V lost 4 bases, J lost 5 bases, and 15 bases lay in between. Germline V gene data show CDR1 as MNHEY and CDR2 as SVGAGI.

The chain joins TRBV7-9 to TRBJ1-2; no firm D call. This CDR3 has 12 residues. Germline V CDR1 and CDR2: SEHNR, FQNEAQ (reference sequence). V lost 10 bases and J lost 4, with 13 bases in between. The CDR3 protein is CANRRIPYGYTF. In DNA form, the CDR3 reads TGTGCCAACCGACGGATCCCCTATGGCTACACCTTC.

The gene calls are TRBV30 and TRBJ1-4, with TRBD1 as a possible D gene (5 bases). Germline V gene data show CDR1 as GTSNPN and CDR2 as SVGIG (reference sequence). Trimming cost V 0 bases and J 8 bases, with 16 bases left between them. The CDR3 runs to 15 residues. CDR3 bases: TGTGCCTGGAGTGTATCACCAGGGTCGCAGGAAAAACTGTTTTTT. This gives the protein CAWSVSPGSQEKLFF. The full variable domain, completed using reference TRBV30 and TRBJ1-4, is SQTIHQWPATLVQPVGSPLSLECTVEGTSNPNLYWYRQAAGRGLQLLFYSVGIGQISSEVPQNLSASRPQDRQFILSSKKLLLSDSGFYLCAWSVSPGSQEKLFFGSGTQLSVL.